This TCR beta chain was retrieved from a study of memory CD4+ T cells and cytomegalovirus serostatus. General study points: Of approximately 160 reported CMV TCRbeta sequences, 55 to 80 were found in memory CD4+ repertoires. Median bootstrapped AUC for CMV status was about 0.96 originally, about 0.9 US-trained.

CDR1 and CDR2 (germline): SGHDT, YYEEEE. Trimming took off 4 bases at V and 5 bases at J, with 15 bases between the two ends. The CDR3 spans 14 residues. Single viable CD3+CD4+CD8-CD45RO+ cells were sorted as the memory CD4+ T cells. After thawing, CD4+ T cells were positively selected. A word on this clone: Antigen: not known.

Here immunoSEQ multiplex PCR was the method, and the copy in TCRdb shows in-frame clones only, minus some. Among about 92,000 clones listed, under 90% were seen once. This TCR came from an adult in good health and CMV-seropositive. Sequencing used memory CD4+ T cells from blood. V usage is TRBV5-6 and J usage is TRBJ2-5, with D perhaps given as TRBD1 or TRBD2 (6 bases each). CDR3 loop: CASSPPGAGETQYF. The CDR3 bases are TGTGCCAGCAGCCCCCCGGGGGCCGGGGAGACCCAGTACTTC.